This T cell receptor beta chain emerged from a study of human T cells and chemical hapten exposure. Attachment of unique molecular identifiers to individual cDNA molecules was performed in the library. TCRdb reprocessed the 5' RACE reads with MiXCR, giving one entry per CDR3 protein. The top ten clones hold almost 7% of a sample with 80,000 or so distinct CDR3 sequences, about 15% of them seen once. CDR1 and CDR2 (germline): MNHEY, SVGEGT. Trimming took off 5 bases at V and 2 bases at J, with 6 bases between the two ends. The CDR3 runs to 12 residues. This clonotype was picked up a small number of times. Its cognate antigen is unknown. Study observations and caveats: There was no change with DPC sensitization in TCRs above 1 in 1000 frequency.

Unfractionated whole blood yielded the extracted total RNA. The chain joins TRBV6-2 or TRBV6-3 to TRBJ1-2; D is unresolved. This clonotype was obtained from a female donor in good health. The CDR3 region has the DNA TGTGCCAGCAGTGGAGCCAACTATGGCTACACCTTC. Translation: CASSGANYGYTF.